These T cell receptor beta chains were read from a single sample in a study of shared T cell receptors in the human thymus. Sequencing used immunoSEQ multiplex PCR; TCRdb keeps in-frame clones, though not all of them. The sample yields 500,000 to 850,000 clones, around 87% seen once. This same sample was also part of a study on human thymus T cells.

The sequencing input was thymocytes. Receptors were obtained from a boy younger than two with a congenital heart defect. Each CDR3 is given with its conserved first and last residue. The D gene is left open where the match is weak. The size field is filled for only some rows; it gives once, few, many or a size class.

v_call	j_call	clone_size	d_call	cdr3_nt	cdr3_aa
TRBV7-3	TRBJ2-3	NA	NA	TGTGCCAGCAGCTCCTTTAGGGGGGATACGCAGTATTTT	CASSSFRGDTQYF
TRBV4-2	TRBJ2-5	NA	NA	TGTGCCAGCAGCCAGGAGCCCCCAGGGGAGCAAGAGACCCAGTACTTC	CASSQEPPGEQETQYF
TRBV12-5	TRBJ1-1	NA	NA	TGTGCTAGTGGTTTGAGGCAGGGTGGAATGGTTGGGACTGAAGCTTTCTTT	CASGLRQGGMVGTEAFF
TRBV28	TRBJ1-6	NA	TRBD1	TGTGCCAGCAGCAAAAACAGGGGTATCTATTCCCCCCTCCACTTT	CASSKNRGIYSPLHF
TRBV4-3	TRBJ2-3	NA	NA	TGCGCCAGCAGCCCTACGGGACACGATACGCAGTATTTT	CASSPTGHDTQYF
TRBV6-1	TRBJ1-5	few	NA	TGTGCCAGCAGGAGGGAGGGCAGTGTTCAGCCCCAGCATTTT	CASRREGSVQPQHF
TRBV2	TRBJ1-4	NA	NA	TGTGCCAGCAGTGATGTTGGGGGGGTTCGTGAAAAACTGTTTTTT	CASSDVGGVREKLFF
TRBV7-2	TRBJ1-2	NA	TRBD1	TGTGCCAGCAGCTTAGGGGGGGACAGTGTCTATGGCTACACCTTC	CASSLGGDSVYGYTF
TRBV11-3	TRBJ2-1	NA	TRBD2	TGTGCCAGCAGCTTAGATTCAGGGCTAGCGGGAGAGTATAATGAGCAGTTCTTC	CASSLDSGLAGEYNEQFF
TRBV28	TRBJ1-2	NA	TRBD1	TGTGCCAGCAGTTTAGGCCCCACCGGGACAGGCAACTATGGCTACACCTTC	CASSLGPTGTGNYGYTF
TRBV4-1	TRBJ1-1	NA	TRBD1	TGCGCCAGCAGCCGCCTTTGGGACAGCCAAAGAAAGGGTAGGGGACAAGGCCAAGAAGCTTTCTTT	CASSRLWDSQRKGRGQGQEAFF
TRBV2	TRBJ1-1	NA	NA	TGTGCCTTCCCGCCGCGGGGGGGTAGATACCCTGAAGCTTTCTTT	CAFPPRGGRYPEAFF
TRBV18	TRBJ1-5	NA	NA	TGTGCCAGCTCACTTTCCGGAGGCACAAATCAGCCCCAGCATTTT	CASSLSGGTNQPQHF
TRBV11-2	TRBJ2-6	NA	NA	TGTGCCAGCAGCCCCCAGCGTGTGCTTGGGGCCAACGTCCTGACTTTC	CASSPQRVLGANVLTF
TRBV4-1	TRBJ1-1	once	TRBD1	TGCGCCAGCAGCCACCTCCTAAACCGAGACAGGGTGAACACTGAAGCTTTCTTT	CASSHLLNRDRVNTEAFF
TRBV27	TRBJ1-5	once	TRBD1	TGTGCCAGCAGGAACGGGACAGAGAATCAGCCCCAGCATTTT	CASRNGTENQPQHF
TRBV6-6	TRBJ2-5	NA	NA	TGTGCCAGCAGTTACCACATCTCACAAGAGACCCAGTACTTC	CASSYHISQETQYF
TRBV28	TRBJ1-1	NA	NA	TGTGCCAGCAGTCTGGGACACCCAAACACTGAAGCTTTCTTT	CASSLGHPNTEAFF
TRBV7-2	TRBJ2-1	NA	NA	TGTGCCAGCAGCTTAGTGCGGACCACTCGGGGGAATGAGCAGTTCTTC	CASSLVRTTRGNEQFF
TRBV28	TRBJ2-1	NA	TRBD1	TGTGCCAGCAGTTTGGACAGGAGCTCCTACAATGAGCAGTTCTTC	CASSLDRSSYNEQFF
TRBV7-6	TRBJ2-7	NA	TRBD2	TGTGCCAGCAGCTTACTCGGCGGGGGCGAGCAGTACTTC	CASSLLGGGEQYF
TRBV7-9	TRBJ1-5	NA	TRBD1	TGTGCCAGTAGCGGAGGACAGGGTTTTCAGCCCCAGCATTTT	CASSGGQGFQPQHF
TRBV20-1	TRBJ1-4	NA	NA	TGCAGTGCCCAAAATGAAAAACTGTTTTTT	CSAQNEKLFF
TRBV7-9	TRBJ1-4	once	NA	TGTGCCAGCAGCTTACTGACAGAGCCCTATGAAAAACTGTTTTTT	CASSLLTEPYEKLFF
TRBV6-1	TRBJ2-4	NA	NA	TGTGCCACCAAGCTTGTCCTAGCCAAAAACATTCAGTACTTC	CATKLVLAKNIQYF
TRBV18	TRBJ1-2	NA	TRBD1	TGTGCCAGCTCACTTGGGACAGGGGTCGTGAACTATGGCTACACCTTC	CASSLGTGVVNYGYTF
TRBV4-2	TRBJ1-3	NA	NA	TGTGCCAGCAGCCAAGATCTGGTCGCGACTGGAAACACCATATATTTT	CASSQDLVATGNTIYF
TRBV10-1	TRBJ2-1	NA	TRBD2	TGCGCCAGCAGTGCCGGTTGGGGGGACTACAACAATGAGCAGTTCTTC	CASSAGWGDYNNEQFF
TRBV6-6	TRBJ2-7	once	TRBD2	TGTGCCAGCAGTTACGCTAGCGGGATCAACGAGCAGTACTTC	CASSYASGINEQYF
TRBV15	TRBJ1-1	once	NA	TGTGCCACCAGCCCTAGGGGGTTGAACACTGAAGCTTTCTTT	CATSPRGLNTEAFF
TRBV5-5	TRBJ1-6	NA	NA	TGTGCCAGCAGCTTGAGTTTGGGAGTTCGACCTAGCTCCTATAATTCACCCCTCCACTTT	CASSLSLGVRPSSYNSPLHF
TRBV7-8	TRBJ2-7	NA	NA	TGTGCCAGCAGCTTAAGGTCCCATGAGAGAAGGAGGTACGAGCAGTACTTC	CASSLRSHERRRYEQYF
TRBV20-1	TRBJ1-2	NA	NA	TGCAGTGCTCAGGATGGCTACACCTTC	CSAQDGYTF
TRBV6-5	TRBJ2-7	once	TRBD1	TGTGCCAGCAGTCGGGACAGGGGGTCCGAGCAGTACTTC	CASSRDRGSEQYF
TRBV19	TRBJ1-3	few	NA	TGTGCCAGTAGTCCCGCCAGGTCACCTACTGGAAACACCATATATTTT	CASSPARSPTGNTIYF
TRBV7-2	TRBJ1-2	NA	NA	TGTGCCAGCAGCTTAAGGGGGAGGGGCGGCTACACCTTC	CASSLRGRGGYTF
TRBV4-1	TRBJ1-1	few	NA	TGCGCCAGCAGCCAATCTCCGACAGACGCCACTGAAGCTTTCTTT	CASSQSPTDATEAFF
TRBV5-1	TRBJ2-3	NA	NA	TGCGCCAGCAGCTTGGCTTGGCGGTCGGTCACAGATACGCAGTATTTT	CASSLAWRSVTDTQYF
TRBV28	TRBJ2-1	few	TRBD1	TGTGCCTGCCTGGGAGGGACAGGGCACCCGGAGCAGTTCTTC	CACLGGTGHPEQFF
TRBV5-1	TRBJ1-5	NA	NA	TGCGCCAGCAGCTTGGGCCCGGGGGTCAATCAGCCCCAGCATTTT	CASSLGPGVNQPQHF
TRBV18	TRBJ1-3	few	NA	TGTGCCAGCTCACCGTCAGGGGTGTGGAGCACCATATATTTT	CASSPSGVWSTIYF
TRBV28	TRBJ2-7	NA	TRBD1	TGTGCCAGCAGTCGTCGGGACAGGGGGTACGAGCAGTACTTC	CASSRRDRGYEQYF
TRBV4-3	TRBJ1-6	NA	NA	TGCGCCAGCAGCCAAGTGGGGGGGCACAATTCACCCCTCCACTTT	CASSQVGGHNSPLHF
TRBV7-9	TRBJ2-5	few	TRBD2	TGTGCCAGCATATCCGGCGGGGGAACCGAAGAGACCCAGTACTTC	CASISGGGTEETQYF
TRBV7-8	TRBJ1-5	NA	NA	TGTGCCAGCAGCCCATATGGGCAGGATCGCCTTAGCAATCAGCCCCAGCATTTT	CASSPYGQDRLSNQPQHF
TRBV5-4	TRBJ2-3	NA	TRBD2	TGTGCCAGCAGCCGGAGGGGGACTAGCGGGTCAGATACGCAGTATTTT	CASSRRGTSGSDTQYF
TRBV14	TRBJ1-3	NA	NA	TGTGCCAGCAGCCAAGGGGCAGATGGAAACACCATATATTTT	CASSQGADGNTIYF
TRBV4-3	TRBJ2-1	NA	TRBD2	TGCGCCAGCAGCCAAGAACTAGCGGCCCCTAACAATGAGCAGTTCTTC	CASSQELAAPNNEQFF
TRBV5-1	TRBJ1-3	NA	TRBD1	TGCGCCAGCAGCTTGGACGGGCAGGGGGCGGACGGAAACACCATATATTTT	CASSLDGQGADGNTIYF
TRBV29-1	TRBJ2-5	NA	TRBD2	TGCAGCGTGGCGGGTGGGGTCGGGGGGGACACCCAAGAGACCCAGTACTTC	CSVAGGVGGDTQETQYF
TRBV5-8	TRBJ1-1	NA	NA	TGTGCCAGCAGCTTTCACAGGGCCCGGCCTGAAGCTTTCTTT	CASSFHRARPEAFF